Listed here are 3 T cell receptor beta chains from one sample, sequenced in a study of T cells in Graves' hyperthyroidism and ophthalmopathy. Amplification of TCR beta CDR3 regions was performed using RNA transcripts as template. TCR CDR3 regions were first amplified by RT-PCR with HTBI primers. TCRdb processed the multiplex PCR reads anew with MiXCR; each CDR3 protein has one entry. The sample lists 300,000 to 350,000 distinct CDR3 sequences; roughly 14% were seen once. The sample taken for sequencing was blood. The receptor source for this set is a woman under 40 with Graves' hyperthyroidism.

In this sample, this clonotype turned up many times. The chain carries TRBV11-2 and TRBJ2-7; D unclear. The CDR3 runs to 14 residues. V lost 0 bases, J lost 7 bases, and 13 bases lay in between. Germline assignment: CDR1 SGHAT and CDR2 FQNNGV. CDR3 sequence: CASSLDGRVDEQYF. The CDR3 DNA reads TGTGCCAGCAGCTTAGATGGAAGAGTAGATGAGCAGTACTTC.

The V gene is TRBV2, the J gene TRBJ2-7; D is tentatively TRBD1 or TRBD2 (6 bases each). V was trimmed by 7 bases and J by 2 bases, leaving 30 bases between them. There are 19 residues in the CDR3. Germline V lookup: CDR1 SNHLY, CDR2 FYNNEI. CDR3 loop: CASTFRGEDTGKLPYEQYF. The DNA for the CDR3 is TGTGCCAGCACCTTTAGGGGGGAAGATACAGGGAAACTCCCCTACGAGCAGTACTTC.

This clonotype came up many times. The chain couples TRBV20-1 to TRBJ1-3; tentatively, D is TRBD1 (6 bases). The CDR3 sequence is 14 residues long. The germline gives CDR1 DFQATT, CDR2 SNEGSKA (reference sequence). V was clipped by 5 bases and J by 3 bases, with 14 bases between them. CDR3 in amino acids: CSALRGGFGNTIYF. The CDR3 DNA reads as TGCAGTGCTCTGAGAGGGGGATTTGGAAACACCATATATTTT.